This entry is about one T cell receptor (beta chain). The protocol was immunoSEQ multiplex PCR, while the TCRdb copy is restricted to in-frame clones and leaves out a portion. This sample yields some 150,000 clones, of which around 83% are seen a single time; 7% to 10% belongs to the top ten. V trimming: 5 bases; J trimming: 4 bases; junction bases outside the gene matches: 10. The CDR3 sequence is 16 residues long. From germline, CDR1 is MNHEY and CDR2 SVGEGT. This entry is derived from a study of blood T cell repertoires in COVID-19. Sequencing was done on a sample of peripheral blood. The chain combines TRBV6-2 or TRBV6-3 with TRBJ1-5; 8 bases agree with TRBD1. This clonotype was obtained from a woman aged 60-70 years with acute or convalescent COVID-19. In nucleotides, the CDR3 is TGTGCCAGCAGTGCCTGGGGACAGGTAGAAAATCAGCCCCAGCATTTT. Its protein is CASSAWGQVENQPQHF.